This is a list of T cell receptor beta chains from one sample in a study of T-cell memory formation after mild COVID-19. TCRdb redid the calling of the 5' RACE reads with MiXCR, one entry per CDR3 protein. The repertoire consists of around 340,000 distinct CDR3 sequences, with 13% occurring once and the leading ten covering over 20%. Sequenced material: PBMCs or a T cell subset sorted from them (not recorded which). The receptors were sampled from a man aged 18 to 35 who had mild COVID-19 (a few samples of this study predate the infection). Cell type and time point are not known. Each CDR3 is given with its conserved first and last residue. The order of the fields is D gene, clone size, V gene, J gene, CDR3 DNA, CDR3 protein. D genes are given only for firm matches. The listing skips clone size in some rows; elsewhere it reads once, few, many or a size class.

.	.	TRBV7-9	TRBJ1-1	TGTGCCAGCAGCCCTGTATACACTGAAGCTTTCTTT	CASSPVYTEAFF
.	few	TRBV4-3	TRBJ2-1	TGCGCCAGCAGCCAAGATCGGGGTAGCGGCACTTCCTACAATGAGCAGTTCTTC	CASSQDRGSGTSYNEQFF
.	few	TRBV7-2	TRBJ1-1	TGTGCCAGCAGCTTCGGGTTGAACACTGAAGCTTTCTTT	CASSFGLNTEAFF
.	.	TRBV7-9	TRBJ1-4	TGTGCCAGCAGCCCGGCGGAGGGATCGATTTATGAAAAACTGTTTTTT	CASSPAEGSIYEKLFF
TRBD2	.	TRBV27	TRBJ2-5	TGTGCCAGCAAGCGGGGGGCGAACCAAGAGACCCAGTACTTC	CASKRGANQETQYF
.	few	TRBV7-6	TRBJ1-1	TGTGCCAGCAGCGGAAGTCACACTGAAGCTTTCTTT	CASSGSHTEAFF
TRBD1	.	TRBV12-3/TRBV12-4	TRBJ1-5	TGTGCCAGCAGGGCCGGACAGGGGCTGCAGCCCCAGCATTTT	CASRAGQGLQPQHF
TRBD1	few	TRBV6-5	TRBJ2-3	TGTGCCACTACCCTAACAGGGGGCCCCGATACGCAGTATTTT	CATTLTGGPDTQYF
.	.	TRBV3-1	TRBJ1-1	TGTGCCAGCAGCCCGGTCATGAACACTGAAGCTTTCTTT	CASSPVMNTEAFF
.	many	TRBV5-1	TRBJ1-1	TGCGCCAGCAGCTCCCTACGGGGAGGCACTGAAGCTTTCTTT	CASSSLRGGTEAFF
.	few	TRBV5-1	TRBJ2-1	TGCGCCAGCAGCTTGCCGGGTCTAAATGAGCAGTTCTTC	CASSLPGLNEQFF
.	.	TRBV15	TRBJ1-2	TGTGCCACCAGCAGAGAGGGGGCAGGGGCGGTCATTTGGAGCTACACCTTC	CATSREGAGAVIWSYTF
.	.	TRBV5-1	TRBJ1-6	TGCGCCAGCAGCTTGGCATCCGTTCAGAATTCACCCCTCCACTTT	CASSLASVQNSPLHF
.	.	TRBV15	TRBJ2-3	TGTGCCACCAGCAGAGATCGTATGGGAACTACAGATACGCAGTATTTT	CATSRDRMGTTDTQYF
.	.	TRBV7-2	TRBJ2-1	TGTGCCAGCAGCCGTCCGGGCAGGGGTCAGGGTGAGCAGTTCTTC	CASSRPGRGQGEQFF
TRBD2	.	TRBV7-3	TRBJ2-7	TGTGCCAGCAGTCGCAGCGGGGGTGACGACGAGCAGTACTTC	CASSRSGGDDEQYF
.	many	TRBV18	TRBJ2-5	TGTGCCAGCTCACCACTGACAGGAGAAGAGACCCAGTACTTC	CASSPLTGEETQYF
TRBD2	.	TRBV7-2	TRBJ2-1	TGTGCCAGCAGCTTTCTTGGCGGGGGGTTCGACAATGAGCAGTTCTTC	CASSFLGGGFDNEQFF
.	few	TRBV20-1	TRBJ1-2	TGCAGTGCTAGGAATTTAGGCCCAGGGGTTAACTATGGCTACACCTTC	CSARNLGPGVNYGYTF
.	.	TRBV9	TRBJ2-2	TGTGCCAGCAGCGTAGGAGGTGGGCAGGGAGGCGACACCGGGGAGCTGTTTTTT	CASSVGGGQGGDTGELFF
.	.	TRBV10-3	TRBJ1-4	TGTGCCCCCTGGGGAAAACTGTTTTTT	CAPWGKLFF
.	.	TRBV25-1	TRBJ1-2	TGTGCCAGCAGTGAATGGGGGGACAACTATGGCTACACCTTC	CASSEWGDNYGYTF
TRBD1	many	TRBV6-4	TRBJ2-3	TGTGCCAGCAGTGAACAGGGGACCACAGATACGCAGTATTTT	CASSEQGTTDTQYF
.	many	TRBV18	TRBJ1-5	TGTGCCAGCCCCCGGTGGGGATTTTTCAATCAGCCCCAGCATTTT	CASPRWGFFNQPQHF
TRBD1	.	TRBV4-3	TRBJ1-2	TGCGCCAGCAGCCATACGACAGGGCCTTATGGCTACACCTTC	CASSHTTGPYGYTF
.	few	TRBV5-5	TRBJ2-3	TGTGCCAGCAGCTTCAGGCTGCCGACCGGGACAGATACGCAGTATTTT	CASSFRLPTGTDTQYF
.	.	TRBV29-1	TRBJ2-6	TGCAGCGTGGGGGTTGACGGGGCCAACGTCCTGACTTTC	CSVGVDGANVLTF
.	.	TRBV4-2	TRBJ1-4	TGTGCCAGCAGCCACGGTCGGGGCACTAATGAAAAACTGTTTTTT	CASSHGRGTNEKLFF
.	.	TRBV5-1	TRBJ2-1	TGCGCCAGCAGCACCCCAGGCCCCTACAATGAGCAGTTCTTC	CASSTPGPYNEQFF
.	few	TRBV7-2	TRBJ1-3	TGTGCCAGCAGCGTAAACAGTGATGGAAACACCATATATTTT	CASSVNSDGNTIYF
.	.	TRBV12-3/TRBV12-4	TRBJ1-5	TGTGCCAGCAGCCCCCCGGACATTAGCAATCAGCCCCAGCATTTT	CASSPPDISNQPQHF